The T cell receptor beta chain described here comes from a study of control samples from healthy donors and cancer patients. This CDR3 contains 12 residues. Trimming removed 5 bases at V and 5 bases at J, with 6 bases between. Germline CDR1 reads MDHEN; CDR2 reads SYDVKM. Produced via immunoSEQ multiplex PCR; TCRdb's table is partial and in-frame only. The sample lists tens of thousands of clones, roughly 93% occurring once. This chain connects TRBV28 to TRBJ1-4; D remains unclear. The sequence came from a woman aged 40 to 50 with lung cancer. Source material: PBMCs. The CDR3 is CASSPPNEKLFF. CDR3 bases: TGTGCCAGCAGTCCCCCCAATGAAAAACTGTTTTTT.